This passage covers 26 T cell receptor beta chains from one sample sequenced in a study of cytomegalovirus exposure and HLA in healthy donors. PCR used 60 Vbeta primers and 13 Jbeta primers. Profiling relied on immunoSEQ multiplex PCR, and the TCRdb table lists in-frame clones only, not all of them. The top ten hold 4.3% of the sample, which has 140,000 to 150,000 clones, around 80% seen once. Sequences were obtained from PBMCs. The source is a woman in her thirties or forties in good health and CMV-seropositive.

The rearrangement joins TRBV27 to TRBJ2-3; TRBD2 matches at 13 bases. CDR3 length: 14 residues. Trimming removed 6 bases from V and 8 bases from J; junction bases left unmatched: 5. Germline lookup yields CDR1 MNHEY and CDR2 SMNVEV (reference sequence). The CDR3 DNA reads TGTGCCAGCAGAACCGGGACTAGCGGGACTACGCAGTATTTT. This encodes CASRTGTSGTTQYF.

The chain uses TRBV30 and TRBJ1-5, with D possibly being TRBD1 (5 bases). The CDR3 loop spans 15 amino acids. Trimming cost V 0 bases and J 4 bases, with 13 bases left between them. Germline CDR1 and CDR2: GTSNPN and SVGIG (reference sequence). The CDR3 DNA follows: TGTGCCTGGAGTGTAAAGGGTCAGGGAAATCAGCCCCAGCATTTT. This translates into CAWSVKGQGNQPQHF. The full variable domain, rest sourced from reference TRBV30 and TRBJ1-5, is SQTIHQWPATLVQPVGSPLSLECTVEGTSNPNLYWYRQAAGRGLQLLFYSVGIGQISSEVPQNLSASRPQDRQFILSSKKLLLSDSGFYLCAWSVKGQGNQPQHFGDGTRLSIL.

CDR3 sequence reads: CASSLELAETGELFF. As DNA, the CDR3 is TGTGCCAGCAGTTTAGAACTAGCGGAGACCGGGGAGCTGTTTTTT. This chain uses TRBV28 with TRBJ2-2; 8 bases map to TRBD2. Per germline, CDR1 MDHEN and CDR2 SYDVKM. The CDR3 covers 15 residues. With V trimmed by 2 bases and J by 5 bases, 4 bases remained unmatched.

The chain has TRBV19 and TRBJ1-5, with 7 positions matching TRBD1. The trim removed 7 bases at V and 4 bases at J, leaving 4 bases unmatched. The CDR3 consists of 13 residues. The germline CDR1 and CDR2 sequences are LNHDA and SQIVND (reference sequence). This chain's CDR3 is CASKDRANQPQHF. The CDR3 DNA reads TGTGCCAGTAAAGACAGGGCTAATCAGCCCCAGCATTTT.

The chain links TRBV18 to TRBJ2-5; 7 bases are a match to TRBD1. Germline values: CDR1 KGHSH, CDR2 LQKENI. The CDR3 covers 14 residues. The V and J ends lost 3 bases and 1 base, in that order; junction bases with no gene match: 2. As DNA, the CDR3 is TGTGCCAGCTCACCCAGGGACAGCCAAGAGACCCAGTACTTC. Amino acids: CASSPRDSQETQYF.

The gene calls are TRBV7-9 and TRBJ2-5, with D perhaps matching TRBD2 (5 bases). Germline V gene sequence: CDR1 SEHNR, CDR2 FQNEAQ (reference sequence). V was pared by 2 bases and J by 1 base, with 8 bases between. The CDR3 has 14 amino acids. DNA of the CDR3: TGTGCCAGCAGCTTACTGGACTTCCAAGAGACCCAGTACTTC. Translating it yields CASSLLDFQETQYF.

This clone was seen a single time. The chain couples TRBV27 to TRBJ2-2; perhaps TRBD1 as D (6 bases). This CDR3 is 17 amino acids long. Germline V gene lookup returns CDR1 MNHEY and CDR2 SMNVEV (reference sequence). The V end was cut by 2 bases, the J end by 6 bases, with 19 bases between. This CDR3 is CASSLMGAATSSGELFF. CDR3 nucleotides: TGTGCCAGCAGTTTAATGGGGGCGGCCACTTCTTCCGGGGAGCTGTTTTTT.

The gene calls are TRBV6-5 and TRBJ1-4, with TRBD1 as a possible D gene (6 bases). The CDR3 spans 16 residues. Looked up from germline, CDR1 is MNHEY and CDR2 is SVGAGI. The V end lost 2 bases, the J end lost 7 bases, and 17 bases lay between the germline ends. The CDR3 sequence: CASSYGFGTRGEKLFF. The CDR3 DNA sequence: TGTGCCAGCAGTTACGGGTTCGGGACCAGGGGTGAAAAACTGTTTTTT.

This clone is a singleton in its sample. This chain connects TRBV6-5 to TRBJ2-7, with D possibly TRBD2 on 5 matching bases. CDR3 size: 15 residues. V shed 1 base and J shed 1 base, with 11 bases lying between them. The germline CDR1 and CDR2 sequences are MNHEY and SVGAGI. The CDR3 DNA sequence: TGTGCCAGCAGTTACTTAGCGATGCCTTCCTACGAGCAGTACTTC. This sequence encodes CASSYLAMPSYEQYF.

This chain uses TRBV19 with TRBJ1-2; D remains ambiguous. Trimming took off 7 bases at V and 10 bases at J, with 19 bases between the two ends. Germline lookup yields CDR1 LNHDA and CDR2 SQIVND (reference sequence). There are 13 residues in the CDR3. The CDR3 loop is CASTNIGRTHYTF. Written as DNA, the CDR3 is TGTGCCAGTACCAATATAGGGAGGACCCACTACACCTTC.

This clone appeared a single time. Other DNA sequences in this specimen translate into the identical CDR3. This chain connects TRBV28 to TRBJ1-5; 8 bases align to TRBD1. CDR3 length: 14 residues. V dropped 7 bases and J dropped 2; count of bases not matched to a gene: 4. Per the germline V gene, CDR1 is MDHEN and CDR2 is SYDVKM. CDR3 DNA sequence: TGTGCCAGCACCCCGGGACAGGGCAATCAGCCCCAGCATTTT. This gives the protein CASTPGQGNQPQHF.

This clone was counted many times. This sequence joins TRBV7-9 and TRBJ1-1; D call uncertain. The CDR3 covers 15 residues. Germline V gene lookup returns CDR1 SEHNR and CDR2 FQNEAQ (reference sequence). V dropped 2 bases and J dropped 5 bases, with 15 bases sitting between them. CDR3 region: CASSLSDLRRTEAFF. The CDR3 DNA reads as TGTGCCAGCAGCTTATCGGACTTAAGGAGGACTGAAGCTTTCTTT.

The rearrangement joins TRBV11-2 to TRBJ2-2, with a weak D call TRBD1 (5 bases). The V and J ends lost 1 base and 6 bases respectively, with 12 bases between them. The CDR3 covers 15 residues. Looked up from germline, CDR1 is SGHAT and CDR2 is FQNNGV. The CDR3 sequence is CASSLGRQLAGELFF. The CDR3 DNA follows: TGTGCCAGCAGCTTAGGAAGACAGTTAGCCGGGGAGCTGTTTTTT.

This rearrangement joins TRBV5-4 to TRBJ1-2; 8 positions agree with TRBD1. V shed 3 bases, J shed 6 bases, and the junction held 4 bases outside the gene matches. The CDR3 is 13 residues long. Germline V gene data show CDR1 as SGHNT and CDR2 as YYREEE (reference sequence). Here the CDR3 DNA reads TGTGCCAGCAGCTGGACAGGGACCCATGGCTACACCTTC. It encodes CASSWTGTHGYTF.

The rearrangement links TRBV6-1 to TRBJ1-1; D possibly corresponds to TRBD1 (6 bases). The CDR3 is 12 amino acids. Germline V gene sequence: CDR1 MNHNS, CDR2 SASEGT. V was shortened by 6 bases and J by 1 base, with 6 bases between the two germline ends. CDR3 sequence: CASSRGNTEAFF. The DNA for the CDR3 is TGTGCCAGCAGCAGGGGGAACACTGAAGCTTTCTTT.

This CDR3 reads CASSSTRGASSYEQYF. Written as DNA, the CDR3 is TGTGCCAGCAGTTCTACCAGGGGTGCAAGCTCCTACGAGCAGTACTTC. The genes are TRBV6-6 and TRBJ2-5; D may be TRBD1 (6 bases). The DNA end lines up better with TRBJ2-7; the J call may be wrong. The CDR3 covers 16 residues. Looked up from germline, CDR1 is MNHNY and CDR2 is SVGAGI (reference sequence).

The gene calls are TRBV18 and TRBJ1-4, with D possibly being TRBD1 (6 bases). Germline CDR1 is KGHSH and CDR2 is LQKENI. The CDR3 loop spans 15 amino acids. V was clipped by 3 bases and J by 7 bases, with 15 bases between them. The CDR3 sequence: CASSPPGAQGEKLFF. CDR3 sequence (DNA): TGTGCCAGCTCACCGCCAGGGGCCCAGGGTGAAAAACTGTTTTTT.

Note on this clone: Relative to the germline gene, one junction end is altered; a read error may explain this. This CDR3 is CSSSSEVYEQYF. The CDR3 DNA reads TGTTCCAGCAGCTCCGAGGTATACGAGCAGTACTTC. The chain employs TRBV7-9 and TRBJ2-7; no clear D. This CDR3 region has 12 residues. Germline V lookup: CDR1 SEHNR, CDR2 FQNEAQ (reference sequence). The whole variable domain, filled in from reference TRBV7-9 and TRBJ2-7, reads DTGVSQNPRHKITKRGQNVTFRCDPISEHNRLYWYRQTLGQGPEFLTYFQNEAQLEKSRLLSDRFSAERPKGSFSTLEIQRTEQGDSAMYLCSSSSEVYEQYFGPGTRLTVT.

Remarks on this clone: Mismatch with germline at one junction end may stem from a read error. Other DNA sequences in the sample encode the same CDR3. In DNA form, the CDR3 reads TGTGCCAGCAGCTCGCCCGGGACAACGATCTACGAGCAGTACTTT. Encoded protein: CASSSPGTTIYEQYF. This chain connects TRBV7-8 to TRBJ2-7; maybe TRBD1 (6 bases). The germline CDR1 and CDR2 sequences are SGHVS and FQNEAQ. CDR3 length: 15 amino acids.

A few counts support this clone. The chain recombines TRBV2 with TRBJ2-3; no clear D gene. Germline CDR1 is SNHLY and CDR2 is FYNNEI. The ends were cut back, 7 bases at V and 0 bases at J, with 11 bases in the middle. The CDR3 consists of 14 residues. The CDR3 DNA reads TGTGCCAGCATTTCAGATTTTAGCACAGATACGCAGTATTTT. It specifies CASISDFSTDTQYF.

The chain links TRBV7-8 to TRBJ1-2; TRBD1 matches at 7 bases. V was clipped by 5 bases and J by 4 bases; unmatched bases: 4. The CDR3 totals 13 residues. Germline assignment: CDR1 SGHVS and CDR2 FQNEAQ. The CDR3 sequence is CASSPRQGYGYTF. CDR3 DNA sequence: TGTGCCAGCAGCCCCCGACAGGGCTATGGCTACACCTTC.

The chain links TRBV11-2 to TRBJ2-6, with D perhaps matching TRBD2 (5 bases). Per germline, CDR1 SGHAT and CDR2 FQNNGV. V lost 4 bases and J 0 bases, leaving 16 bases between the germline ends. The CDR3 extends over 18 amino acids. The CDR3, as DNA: TGTGCCAGCAGCTCTAGAACGAGGGATCTCTCTGGGGCCAACGTCCTGACTTTC. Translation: CASSSRTRDLSGANVLTF.

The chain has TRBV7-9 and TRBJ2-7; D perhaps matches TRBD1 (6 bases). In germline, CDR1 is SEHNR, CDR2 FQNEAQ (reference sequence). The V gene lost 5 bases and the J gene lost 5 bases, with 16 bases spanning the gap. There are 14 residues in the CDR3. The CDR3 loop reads CASSTRDTGNEQYF. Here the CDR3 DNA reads TGTGCCAGCAGCACTCGGGACACTGGAAACGAGCAGTACTTC. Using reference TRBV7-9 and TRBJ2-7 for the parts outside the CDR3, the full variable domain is DTGVSQNPRHKITKRGQNVTFRCDPISEHNRLYWYRQTLGQGPEFLTYFQNEAQLEKSRLLSDRFSAERPKGSFSTLEIQRTEQGDSAMYLCASSTRDTGNEQYFGPGTRLTVT.

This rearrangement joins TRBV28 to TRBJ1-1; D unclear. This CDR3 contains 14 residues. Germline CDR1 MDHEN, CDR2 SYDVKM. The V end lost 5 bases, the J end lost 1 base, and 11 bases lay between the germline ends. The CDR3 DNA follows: TGTGCCAGCAGTCCCCCCGAGGCGAACACTGAAGCTTTCTTT. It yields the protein CASSPPEANTEAFF.

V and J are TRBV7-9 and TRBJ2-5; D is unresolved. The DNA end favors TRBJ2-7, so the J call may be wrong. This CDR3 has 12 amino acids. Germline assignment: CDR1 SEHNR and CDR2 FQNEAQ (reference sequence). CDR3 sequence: CASSRRGDEQYF. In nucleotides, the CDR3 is TGTGCCAGCAGCCGAAGAGGAGACGAGCAGTACTTC.

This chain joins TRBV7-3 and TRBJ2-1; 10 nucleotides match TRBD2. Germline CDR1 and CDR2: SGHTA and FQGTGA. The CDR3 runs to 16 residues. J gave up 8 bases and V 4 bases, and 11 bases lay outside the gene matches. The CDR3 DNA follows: TGTGCCAGCAGCTCAAGCGGGAGGGCCTTTTCGCATGAGCAGTTCTTC. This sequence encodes CASSSSGRAFSHEQFF.